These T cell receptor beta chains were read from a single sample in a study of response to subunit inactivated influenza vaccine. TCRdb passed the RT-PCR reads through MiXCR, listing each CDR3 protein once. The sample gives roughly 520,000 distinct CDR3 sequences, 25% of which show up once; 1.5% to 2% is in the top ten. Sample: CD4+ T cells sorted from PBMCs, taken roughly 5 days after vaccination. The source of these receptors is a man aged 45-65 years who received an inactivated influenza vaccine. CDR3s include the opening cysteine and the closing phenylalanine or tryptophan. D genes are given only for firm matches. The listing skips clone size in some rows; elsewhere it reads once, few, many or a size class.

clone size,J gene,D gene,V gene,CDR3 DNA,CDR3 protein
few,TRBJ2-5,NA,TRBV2,TGTGCCAGCAGCCGTGGGGGGAGAGAGACCCAGTACTTC,CASSRGGRETQYF
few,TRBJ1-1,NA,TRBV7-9,TGTGCCAGCAGCCCGCAGGGAGGCACTGAAGCTTTCTTT,CASSPQGGTEAFF
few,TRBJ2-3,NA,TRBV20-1,TGCAGTGCTCCCCGGGACTTAAGGGATACGCAGTATTTT,CSAPRDLRDTQYF
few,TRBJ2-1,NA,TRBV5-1,TGCGCCAGCAGCTTGGAACCCGGGAGACGGGGACGCTCCTACAATGAGCAGTTCTTC,CASSLEPGRRGRSYNEQFF
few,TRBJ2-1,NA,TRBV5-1,TGCGCCAGCAGCTTAGGCGGGGTAGACAATGAGCAGTTCTTC,CASSLGGVDNEQFF
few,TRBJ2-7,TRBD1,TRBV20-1,TGCAGTGCTAGAGATGTGGAACAGGGGCCCTACGAGCAGTACTTC,CSARDVEQGPYEQYF
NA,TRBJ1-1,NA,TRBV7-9,TGTGCCAGCAGCTTTGGGGAAAGCGACACTGAAGCTTTCTTT,CASSFGESDTEAFF
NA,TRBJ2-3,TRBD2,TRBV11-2,TGTGCCAGCAGCCCCGCTGGGACTAGCGGGACGCGGACAGATACGCAGTATTTT,CASSPAGTSGTRTDTQYF
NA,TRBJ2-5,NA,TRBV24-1,TGTGCCTCGCAGAAGGGAGCAGGAGAGACCCAGTACTTC,CASQKGAGETQYF
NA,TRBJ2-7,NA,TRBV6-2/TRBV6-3,TGTGCCAGCAATAAACGGGGTAGTGCCTACGAGCAGTACTTC,CASNKRGSAYEQYF
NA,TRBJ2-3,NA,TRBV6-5,TGTGCCAGCAGTTACTCCGGGGGCGTAGATACGCAGTATTTT,CASSYSGGVDTQYF
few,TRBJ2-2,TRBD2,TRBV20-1,TGCAGTGCTAGAGTATCGGCTAGCGGGGCTCTCACCGGGGAGCTGTTTTTT,CSARVSASGALTGELFF
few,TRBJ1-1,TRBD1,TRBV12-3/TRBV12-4,TGTGCCAGCAGATTATCCGGGACAGCAAACACTGAAGCTTTCTTT,CASRLSGTANTEAFF
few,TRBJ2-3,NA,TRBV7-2,TGTGCCAGCAGCCAAGGTATCCTCATGGGCACAGATACGCAGTATTTT,CASSQGILMGTDTQYF
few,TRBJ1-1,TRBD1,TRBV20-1,TGCAGTGCTCAAACTGGGGCAGGGGGAGCCACTGAAGCTTTCTTT,CSAQTGAGGATEAFF
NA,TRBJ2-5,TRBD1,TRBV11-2,TGTGCCAGCAGCACGCAGGACAGGGGGCTGGAGACCCAGTACTTC,CASSTQDRGLETQYF
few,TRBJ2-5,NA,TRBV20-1,TGCAGTGGTCGGACGGGAGTGTGGCAAGAGACCCAGTACTTC,CSGRTGVWQETQYF
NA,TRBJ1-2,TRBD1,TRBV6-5,TGTGCCAGCAGTTACTCCGGACAGGCCCTGGAAGGCTACACCTTC,CASSYSGQALEGYTF
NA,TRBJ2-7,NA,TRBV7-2,TGTGCCAGCAGCGCCAGGGGTAGCGGGCCGTACGAGCAGTACTTC,CASSARGSGPYEQYF
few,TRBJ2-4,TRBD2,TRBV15,TGTGCCACCAGCAGAGGGAATCCCCGGACTAGCGGGGAAAACATTCAGTACTTC,CATSRGNPRTSGENIQYF
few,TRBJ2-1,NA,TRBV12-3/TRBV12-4,TGTGCCAGCACCAAGGGGGGCGGGAATGAGCAGTTCTTC,CASTKGGGNEQFF
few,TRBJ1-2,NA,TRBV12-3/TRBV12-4,TGTGCCAGCAGTTTGAGGGGGGGCGCGGGCTACACCTTC,CASSLRGGAGYTF
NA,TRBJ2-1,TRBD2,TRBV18,TGTGCCAGCTCACCGGGATTACTAGCGGATACCTCCTACAATGAGCAGTTCTTC,CASSPGLLADTSYNEQFF
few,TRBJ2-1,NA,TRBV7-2,TGTGCCAGCAGCTTGGGGATTAGCAATGAGCAGTTCTTC,CASSLGISNEQFF
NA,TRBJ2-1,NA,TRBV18,TGTGCCAGCTCACCCACGACAGGTTCCTACAATGAGCAGTTCTTC,CASSPTTGSYNEQFF
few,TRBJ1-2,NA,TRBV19,TGTGCCAGTAGTATTCAGCCCGGGGGACCTGCTGGCTACACCTTC,CASSIQPGGPAGYTF
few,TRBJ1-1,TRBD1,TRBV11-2,TGTGCCAGCAGCGTGGGACAGGGGAGGAACACTGAAGCTTTCTTT,CASSVGQGRNTEAFF
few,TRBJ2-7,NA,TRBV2,TGTGCCAGCAGTGAAATCAGCGGGTATGAGCGGTACTTC,CASSEISGYERYF
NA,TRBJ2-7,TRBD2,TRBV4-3,TGCGCCAGCAGCCAAGATAGCGGGGCTTCCTACGAGCAGTACTTC,CASSQDSGASYEQYF
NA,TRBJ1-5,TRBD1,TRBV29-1,TGCAGCGTTATGACAGGGGGTAACAATCAGCCCCAGCATTTT,CSVMTGGNNQPQHF
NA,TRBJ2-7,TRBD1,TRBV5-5,TGTGCCAGCAGCCCGGGACAGGTACCCTACGAGCAGTACTTC,CASSPGQVPYEQYF
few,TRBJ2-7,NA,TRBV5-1,TGCGCCAGCAGCCTGAATAGCGGAAGCTCCTACGAGCAGTACTTC,CASSLNSGSSYEQYF
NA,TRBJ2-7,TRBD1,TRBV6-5,TGTGCCAGCAGTAACTACGGGACAGCAGCCTACGAGCAGTACTTC,CASSNYGTAAYEQYF
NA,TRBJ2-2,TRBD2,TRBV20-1,TGCAGTGCTAGTCCTAGCGGGAGGGCCCGGACCGGGGAGCTGTTTTTT,CSASPSGRARTGELFF
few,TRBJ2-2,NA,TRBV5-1,TGCGCCAGCAGACCGGGACTTCCCACCGGGGAGCTGTTTTTT,CASRPGLPTGELFF
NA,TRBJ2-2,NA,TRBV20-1,TGCAGTGCTAGAGAAGGTCTTCAGACCGGGGAGCTGTTTTTT,CSAREGLQTGELFF
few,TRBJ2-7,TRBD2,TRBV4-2,TGTGCCAGCAGCCAAGGGATGGGACTAATCAGCTCCTACGAGCAGTACTTC,CASSQGMGLISSYEQYF
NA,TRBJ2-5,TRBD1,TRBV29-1,TGCAGCGCTGAGACAGGGGGCGAGACCCAGTACTTC,CSAETGGETQYF
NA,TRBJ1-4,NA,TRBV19,TGTGCCAGTGGACAGATTAATGAAAAACTGTTTTTT,CASGQINEKLFF
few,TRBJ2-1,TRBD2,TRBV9,TGTGCCAGCAGCGGGACTAGCGGGATTAATGAGCAGTTCTTC,CASSGTSGINEQFF
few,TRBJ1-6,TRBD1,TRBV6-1,TGTGCCAGCAGGGACAGGGGGGTTAATAATTCACCCCTCCACTTT,CASRDRGVNNSPLHF
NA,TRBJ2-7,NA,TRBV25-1,TGTGCCAGCAGTCGCATGCGCTCCTACGAGCAGTACTTC,CASSRMRSYEQYF
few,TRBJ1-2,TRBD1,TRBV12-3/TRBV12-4,TGTGCCAGCAGGACAGGGAATTATGGCTACACCTTC,CASRTGNYGYTF